A single sample gave rise to the 7 T cell receptor beta chains below, sequenced in a study of T cells in Graves' hyperthyroidism and ophthalmopathy. TCR beta CDR3 region amplification was performed from RNA transcripts. The HTBI primer set drove a first-round RT-PCR of the TCR CDR3. From the multiplex PCR reads, TCRdb called clonotypes with MiXCR, one entry per CDR3 protein. The data show roughly 630,000 distinct CDR3 sequences, 15% to 18% seen once. Sequenced sample: blood. The receptors derive from a woman aged 25 to 39 with Graves' hyperthyroidism.

The CDR3, as DNA: TGTGCCAGCTGTGACTCTAGCGGGAGGCGAGACATTCAGTACTTC. Translation: CASCDSSGRRDIQYF. The chain links TRBV5-6 to TRBJ2-4; 11 positions agree with TRBD2. Germline V gives CDR1 SGHDT, CDR2 YYEEEE. The CDR3 has 15 residues. Trimming at V came to 7 bases and at J to 8 bases, leaving 11 bases not matched to a gene.

This clonotype appeared many times. This chain uses TRBV11-2 with TRBJ1-1; TRBD1 is a possible D gene (5 bases). The CDR3 is 16 amino acids. Germline V lookup: CDR1 SGHAT, CDR2 FQNNGV. V dropped 1 base and J dropped 0 bases, with 12 bases sitting between them. CDR3 loop: CASSLGAWGMNTEAFF. CDR3 nucleotide sequence: TGTGCCAGCAGCTTAGGGGCCTGGGGGATGAACACTGAAGCTTTCTTT.

This clonotype occurred many times. This chain uses TRBV6-2 or TRBV6-3 with TRBJ2-7; D might be TRBD2 (6 bases). CDR1 is MNHEY, CDR2 SVGEGT, per germline. The CDR3 has 13 amino acids. The V end was cut by 8 bases, the J end by 0 bases, with 11 bases between. CDR3 nucleotides: TGTGCCAGCTGGGGACTCAGCTCCTACGAGCAGTACTTC. It encodes CASWGLSSYEQYF.

This clonotype was found many times. The chain recombines TRBV4-3 with TRBJ1-2; no firm D call. Trimming removed 0 bases from V and 1 base from J, with 6 bases in between. This CDR3 is 14 amino acids long. Germline V gene sequence: CDR1 LGHNA, CDR2 YSLEER. The CDR3 protein is CASSQDSLNYGYTF. CDR3 sequence (DNA): TGCGCCAGCAGCCAAGATTCACTTAACTATGGCTACACCTTC.

This clonotype was observed at least ten times. This rearrangement joins TRBV7-9 to TRBJ2-1; maybe TRBD1 (6 bases). The CDR3 covers 14 residues. The germline V and J ends were trimmed by 5 bases and 4 bases, with 12 bases remaining between them. Germline-derived CDR1 and CDR2 are SEHNR and FQNEAQ (reference sequence). Written as DNA, the CDR3 is TGTGCCAGCAGCCCGCCGGACAGTTACAATGAGCAGTTCTTC. It translates to CASSPPDSYNEQFF.

This clonotype has ten or more counts. V gene TRBV15 combines with J gene TRBJ2-1; tentative D call: TRBD1 (6 bases). This CDR3 contains 12 residues. Germline V gene sequence: CDR1 LNHNV, CDR2 YYDKDF (reference sequence). V was cut by 2 bases and J by 7 bases, with 6 bases left in between. Here the CDR3 DNA reads TGTGCCACCAGCAGAACAGGGAATGAGCAGTTCTTC. Amino acid sequence: CATSRTGNEQFF.

The chain has TRBV4-1 and TRBJ1-2, with a tentative D call TRBD1 (6 bases). V was cut by 2 bases and J by 3 bases, with 13 bases left in between. CDR1 and CDR2 from the germline V gene are MGHRA and YSYEKL. This CDR3 comprises 15 residues. As DNA, the CDR3 is TGCGCCAGCAGCCAATCGGACAGCTCTTACTATGGCTACACCTTC. As protein: CASSQSDSSYYGYTF.